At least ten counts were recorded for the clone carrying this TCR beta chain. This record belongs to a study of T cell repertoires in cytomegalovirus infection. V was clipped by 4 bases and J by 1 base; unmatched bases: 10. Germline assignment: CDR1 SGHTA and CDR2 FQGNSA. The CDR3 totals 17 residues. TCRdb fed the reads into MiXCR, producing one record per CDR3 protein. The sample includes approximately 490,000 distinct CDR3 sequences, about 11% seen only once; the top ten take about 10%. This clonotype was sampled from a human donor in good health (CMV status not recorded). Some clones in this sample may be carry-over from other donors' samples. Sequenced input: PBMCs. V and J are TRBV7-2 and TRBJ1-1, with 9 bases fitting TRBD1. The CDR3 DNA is TGTGCCAGCAGCTCACACCTACAGGGGGCAGCGAACACTGAAGCTTTCTTT. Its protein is CASSSHLQGAANTEAFF. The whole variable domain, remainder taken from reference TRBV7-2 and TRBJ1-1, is GAGVSQSPSNKVTEKGKDVELRCDPISGHTALYWYRQSLGQGLEFLIYFQGNSAPDKSGLPSDRFSAERTGGSVSTLTIQRTQQEDSAVYLCASSSHLQGAANTEAFFGQGTRLTVV.